Listed here are 30 T cell receptor beta chains from one sample, sequenced in a study of blood T cell repertoires in COVID-19. The table came from immunoSEQ multiplex PCR; TCRdb's copy has only in-frame clones and leaves some out. Altogether fewer than 110,000 clones are present, about 85% being singletons, with the ten largest covering 3.1%. The sequencing input was peripheral blood. These receptor sequences come from a man aged 50 to 60 in a cohort sampled during active COVID-19.

V and J are TRBV29-1 and TRBJ1-2; D unclear. The V gene's germline CDR1 is SQVTM and CDR2 ANQGSEA. V was cut by 3 bases and J by 4 bases, with 9 bases left in between. This CDR3 contains 12 residues. The CDR3 sequence: CSVDQRSYGYTF. The CDR3 DNA is TGCAGCGTTGATCAGCGGTCCTATGGCTACACCTTC.

V is TRBV6-6 and J is TRBJ2-7, with 12 bases fitting TRBD2. Germline trimming cut 6 bases from V and 4 bases from J; bases unmatched to any gene: 1. This CDR3 spans 13 amino acids. The germline V gene has CDR1 MNHNY and CDR2 SVGAGI (reference sequence). CDR3 in DNA: TGTGCCAGCAGGCTAGCGGGGGGGTACGAGCAGTACGTC. Amino acid sequence: CASRLAGGYEQYV.

The V and J genes are TRBV6-5 and TRBJ1-2; 10 bases are a match to TRBD1. The V gene's germline CDR1 is MNHEY and CDR2 SVGAGI. Trimming cost V 6 bases and J 3 bases; bases outside gene matches: 4. This CDR3 comprises 14 residues. CDR3 in DNA: TGTGCCAGCAGCCAGGGACAGGGGCACTATGGCTACACCTTC. Residues: CASSQGQGHYGYTF.

This CDR3 is CATSRDLGTTIATNEKLFF. The CDR3 DNA is TGTGCCACCAGCAGAGATCTGGGCACGACTATAGCAACTAATGAAAAACTGTTTTTT. The chain couples TRBV15 to TRBJ1-4, with D hard to call. The germline V and J ends were trimmed by 0 bases and 0 bases, with 17 bases remaining between them. This CDR3 is 19 amino acids long. CDR1 LNHNV and CDR2 YYDKDF come from the germline V gene (reference sequence). The full variable domain, completed using reference TRBV15 and TRBJ1-4, is DAMVIQNPRYQVTQFGKPVTLSCSQTLNHNVMYWYQQKSSQAPKLLFHYYDKDFNNEADTPDNFQSRRPNTSFCFLDIRSPGLGDTAMYLCATSRDLGTTIATNEKLFFGSGTQLSVL.

This clone appeared a single time. The chain carries TRBV28 and TRBJ1-2, with D unclear. Germline assignment: CDR1 MDHEN and CDR2 SYDVKM. This CDR3 contains 15 residues. V gave up 1 base and J gave up 0 bases, with 9 bases separating them. The CDR3, as DNA: TGTGCCAGCAGTTTATATGGGCCTTCTAACTATGGCTACACCTTC. Its protein product is CASSLYGPSNYGYTF.

In its sample, this clone was seen a few times. The genes are TRBV5-5 and TRBJ1-3, with 7 bases identical to TRBD1. Germline V gene data show CDR1 as SGHKS and CDR2 as YYEKEE (reference sequence). The junction had 3 bases not matched to a gene; V was cut back by 1 base and J by 2 bases. The CDR3 sequence is 15 residues long. The DNA for the CDR3 is TGTGCCAGCAGCTTGACAGGGGACGCTGGAAACACCATATATTTT. Translation: CASSLTGDAGNTIYF.

The chain joins TRBV28 to TRBJ2-7, with 11 bases lining up with TRBD2. Germline V gene sequence: CDR1 MDHEN, CDR2 SYDVKM. Unmatched junction bases numbered 5, after V lost 4 bases and J lost 3 bases. This CDR3 has 15 residues. CDR3 DNA sequence: TGTGCCAGCAGTTCACCGGGACTAGCGGTCTACGAGCAGTACGTC. It translates to CASSSPGLAVYEQYV.

The chain combines TRBV7-7 with TRBJ1-2; the match to TRBD1 covers 10 bases. This CDR3 region has 16 residues. V dropped 3 bases and J dropped 1; count of bases not matched to a gene: 5. The germline CDR1 and CDR2 sequences are SSHAT and FNYEAQ (reference sequence). The CDR3 loop is CASSLGRDRGNYGYTF. The CDR3 DNA reads TGTGCCAGCAGCTTGGGCCGGGACAGGGGTAACTATGGCTACACCTTC.

This chain uses TRBV6-6 with TRBJ2-1; 11 nucleotides match TRBD1. The CDR3 contains 13 residues. V shed 9 bases and J 9 bases; nucleotides not matched to a gene: 7. In germline, CDR1 is MNHNY, CDR2 SVGAGI (reference sequence). CDR3 protein: CASGQGARFEQFF. Written as DNA, the CDR3 is TGTGCCAGTGGACAGGGGGCGCGTTTTGAGCAGTTCTTC.

The chain has TRBV28 and TRBJ2-5, with D possibly being TRBD1 (8 bases). CDR3 length: 14 amino acids. Deletions cut 6 bases from V and 5 bases from J, with 16 bases between. CDR1 and CDR2 from the germline V gene are MDHEN and SYDVKM. CDR3 DNA: TGTGCCAGCAGGCAAAACAGGGGGGGGGAGACCCAGTACTTC. Its protein product is CASRQNRGGETQYF.

V and J are TRBV2 and TRBJ2-2; D possibly corresponds to TRBD2 (7 bases). Germline-derived CDR1 and CDR2 are SNHLY and FYNNEI. With 6 bases removed from V and 4 bases from J, the gap between germline ends came to 21 bases. The CDR3 extends over 17 amino acids. The DNA for the CDR3 is TGTGCCAGCAGGGCACCGGAGGGGGGGCTCAGCACCGGGGAGCTGTTTTTT. This gives the protein CASRAPEGGLSTGELFF.

The rearrangement links TRBV19 to TRBJ2-6; D gene unclear. The CDR3 sequence is 15 residues long. With 0 bases removed from V and 1 base from J, the gap between germline ends came to 4 bases. Germline assignment: CDR1 LNHDA and CDR2 SQIVND (reference sequence). The CDR3 region has the DNA TGTGCCAGTAGTATAGACCAATCTGGGGCCAACGTCCTGACTTTC. Its translation is CASSIDQSGANVLTF.

CDR3 coding DNA: TGTGCCAGCAGAGTCGAACGGGGTGTCACCGGGGAGCTGTTTTTT. Translation gives CASRVERGVTGELFF. This chain connects TRBV6-5 to TRBJ2-2, with a tentative D call TRBD2 (5 bases). The CDR3 is made up of 15 amino acids. V was shortened by 6 bases and J by 4 bases, with 15 bases between the two germline ends. Germline CDR1 reads MNHEY; CDR2 reads SVGAGI.

The chain has TRBV7-2 and TRBJ1-5; no definite D call. Per germline, CDR1 SGHTA and CDR2 FQGNSA. The CDR3 length is 14 residues. V gave up 2 bases and J gave up 5 bases, with 10 bases separating them. Here the CDR3 reads CASSLIFTDQPQHF. CDR3 sequence (DNA): TGTGCCAGCAGCTTAATTTTTACAGATCAGCCCCAGCATTTT.

The rearrangement joins TRBV5-1 to TRBJ2-1; D gene unclear. CDR3 length: 14 amino acids. V was cut by 0 bases and J by 10 bases, with 14 bases left in between. Germline V gene data show CDR1 as SGHRS and CDR2 as YFSETQ. The CDR3 region has the DNA TGCGCCAGCAGCTTGGTGTCGGCATCCAGGGAGCAGTTCTTC. This translates into CASSLVSASREQFF.

V gene TRBV7-6 combines with J gene TRBJ2-3; TRBD2 agrees at 7 bases. Germline CDR1 reads SGHVS; CDR2 reads FNYEAQ. After removal of 5 bases from V and 2 bases from J, the junction contained 7 bases not matched to a gene. This CDR3 spans 15 amino acids. CDR3 DNA: TGTGCCAGCAGCCCCGGGGGGACGGTCACAGATACGCAGTATTTT. Translated: CASSPGGTVTDTQYF. Full variable domain (remainder filled in from reference TRBV7-6 and TRBJ2-3): GAGVSQSPRYKVTKRGQDVALRCDPISGHVSLYWYRQALGQGPEFLTYFNYEAQQDKSGLPNDRFSAERPEGSISTLTIQRTEQRDSAMYRCASSPGGTVTDTQYFGPGTRLTVL.

This chain links TRBV6-5 with TRBJ1-1, with D perhaps TRBD1 (6 bases). Trimming took off 6 bases at V and 1 base at J, with 9 bases between the two ends. This CDR3 is built from 13 residues. Germline V gene lookup returns CDR1 MNHEY and CDR2 SVGAGI. CDR3 coding DNA: TGTGCCAGCAGCTCACAGGGGAACACTGAAGCTTTCTTT. Protein sequence: CASSSQGNTEAFF.

The chain joins TRBV6-5 to TRBJ2-5; 8 bases align to TRBD2. Germline V lookup: CDR1 MNHEY, CDR2 SVGAGI. V dropped 6 bases and J dropped 4; count of bases not matched to a gene: 10. There are 15 residues in the CDR3. In nucleotides, the CDR3 is TGTGCCAGCAGGGACCCGATGCGGGGGGTAGAGACCCAGTACTTC. Its translation: CASRDPMRGVETQYF.

V usage is TRBV5-4 and J usage is TRBJ2-5, with D tentatively TRBD2 (6 bases). This CDR3 contains 14 residues. The V gene's germline CDR1 is SGHNT and CDR2 YYREEE (reference sequence). The ends were cut back, 4 bases at V and 5 bases at J, with 15 bases in the middle. For the CDR3, the DNA is TGTGCCAGCAGCCGCGGCGGGGTCAGTGAGACCCAGTACTTC. It codes for CASSRGGVSETQYF.

V is TRBV11-3 and J is TRBJ2-2; TRBD1 agrees at 7 bases. The CDR3 covers 15 residues. V lost 3 bases to trimming and J lost 5 bases; unmatched junction nucleotides: 6. Germline lookup yields CDR1 SGHNT and CDR2 YENEEA. CDR3 in amino acids: CASSFRTGKTGELFF. DNA for the CDR3: TGTGCCAGCAGCTTTAGGACAGGCAAAACCGGGGAGCTGTTTTTT.

The chain combines TRBV7-2 with TRBJ2-2; 9 bases agree with TRBD1. Looked up from germline, CDR1 is SGHTA and CDR2 is FQGNSA. CDR3 size: 18 residues. V shed 1 base and J 4 bases; nucleotides not matched to a gene: 10. CDR3 residues: CASSLGGWGQGSTGELFF. The CDR3 DNA reads TGTGCCAGCAGCTTAGGGGGGTGGGGACAGGGTAGCACCGGGGAGCTGTTTTTT.

This chain joins TRBV10-2 and TRBJ2-2, with 10 bases fitting TRBD2. V gave up 7 bases and J gave up 5 bases; unmatched junction bases: 7. The CDR3 has 15 amino acids. In germline, CDR1 is WSHSY, CDR2 SAAADI. Here the CDR3 DNA reads TGCGCCAGCACCCAGGAACTAGCGGGGACCGGGGAGCTGTTTTTT. It codes for CASTQELAGTGELFF.

This chain links TRBV28 with TRBJ2-5; D not resolved. Germline V gene data show CDR1 as MDHEN and CDR2 as SYDVKM. Trimming removed 5 bases at V and 4 bases at J, with 8 bases between. The CDR3 has 12 amino acids. DNA of the CDR3: TGTGCCAGCAGTCGGGTCGGAGAGACCCAGTACTTC. Encoded protein: CASSRVGETQYF.

This clone was seen a handful of times. The rearrangement links TRBV10-3 to TRBJ1-6; D is perhaps TRBD1 (5 bases). Trimming left V 6 bases short and J 8 bases short, with 14 bases between. Germline V gene lookup returns CDR1 ENHRY and CDR2 SYGVKD. The CDR3 is 14 residues long. The CDR3 protein is CAISRSGGDSPLHF. The CDR3 DNA is TGTGCCATCAGCCGGTCGGGGGGGGATTCACCCCTCCACTTT.

V gene TRBV4-2 combines with J gene TRBJ1-5, with D perhaps matching TRBD1 (5 bases). CDR3 length equals 16 residues. Trimming cost V 3 bases and J 2 bases, with 14 bases left between them. CDR1 LGHNA and CDR2 YNFKEQ come from the germline V gene. DNA of the CDR3: TGTGCCAGCAGCCAGCACTCAGGGAACGGCAATCAGCCCCAGCATTTT. This translates into CASSQHSGNGNQPQHF.

The V gene is TRBV7-2, the J gene TRBJ2-5; maybe TRBD1 (5 bases). Germline assignment: CDR1 SGHTA and CDR2 FQGNSA. The CDR3 contains 14 residues. V was trimmed by 2 bases and J by 4 bases, leaving 11 bases between them. CDR3 DNA sequence: TGTGCCAGCAGCTTAAGGGCAGGGCGAGAGACCCAGTACTTC. Its protein product is CASSLRAGRETQYF.

The chain recombines TRBV11-2 with TRBJ1-4; D is undetermined. CDR1 is SGHAT, CDR2 FQNNGV, per germline. This CDR3 has 17 amino acids. V gave up 1 base and J gave up 2 bases, with 14 bases separating them. CDR3 DNA sequence: TGTGCCAGCAGCTTAGTGGGCACAGCCACGACTAATGAAAAACTGTTTTTT. Translated: CASSLVGTATTNEKLFF. The full variable domain, with the rest looked up from reference TRBV11-2 and TRBJ1-4, is EAGVAQSPRYKIIEKRQSVAFWCNPISGHATLYWYQQILGQGPKLLIQFQNNGVVDDSQLPKDRFSAERLKGVDSTLKIQPAKLEDSAVYLCASSLVGTATTNEKLFFGSGTQLSVL.

This chain uses TRBV6-1 with TRBJ1-4, with unresolved D. Trimming left V 0 bases short and J 8 bases short, with 10 bases between. CDR3 length equals 14 residues. Germline V gives CDR1 MNHNS, CDR2 SASEGT. CDR3 nucleotides: TGTGCCAGCAGTGAAGCGGGAGGGAGGGAAAAACTGTTTTTT. Its protein is CASSEAGGREKLFF.

This chain connects TRBV6-5 to TRBJ1-5; 10 bases line up with TRBD1. After removal of 4 bases from V and 10 bases from J, the junction contained 7 bases not matched to a gene. The CDR3 totals 14 residues. CDR1 is MNHEY and CDR2 is SVGAGI in the germline V gene. CDR3 coding DNA: TGTGCCAGCAGTTCGGGACAGGGGACCTCTCCCCAGCATTTT. Protein product: CASSSGQGTSPQHF.

V is TRBV2 and J is TRBJ2-5; the match to TRBD2 covers 8 bases. The germline V gene encodes CDR1 SNHLY and CDR2 FYNNEI. The junction had 9 bases not matched to a gene; V was cut back by 3 bases and J by 3 bases. The CDR3 extends over 16 amino acids. The CDR3 DNA sequence: TGTGCCAGCAGTGAGGCCGCCAGGCGGGGGGAAGAGACCCAGTACTTC. As protein: CASSEAARRGEETQYF. The complete variable domain, with remaining parts taken from reference TRBV2 and TRBJ2-5, reads EPEVTQTPSHQVTQMGQEVILRCVPISNHLYFYWYRQILGQKVEFLVSFYNNEISEKSEIFDDQFSVERPDGSNFTLKIRSTKLEDSAMYFCASSEAARRGEETQYFGPGTRLLVL.